This record looks at one T cell receptor beta chain sequence and its context. Its antigen is undetermined. As input for TCR beta libraries, about 2 micrograms of genomic DNA came from cryopreserved PBMCs. This record comes from a study of cytotoxic CD8 clonotypes in ibrutinib-treated CLL. Study-level points and caveats: Clonality went higher at ibrutinib response and then dropped back toward baseline at progression. Pretreatment clonality was elevated relative to age-matched healthy donors and paralleled circulating CD8+ T-cell counts.

The method was immunoSEQ multiplex PCR; TCRdb's version includes in-frame clones alone and lacks a portion of them. Among 50,000 or so clones listed, around three fifths were seen once. This CDR3 is 13 amino acids long. Germline CDR1 and CDR2: SGHAT and FQNNGV. V gave up 7 bases and J gave up 2 bases, with 10 bases separating them. This TCR was recovered from a human donor with chronic lymphocytic leukemia. Source: PBMCs, taken after 24 months of ibrutinib treatment. The gene calls are TRBV11-2 and TRBJ2-3, with D tentatively TRBD1 or TRBD2 (5 bases each). As DNA, the CDR3 is TGTGCCAGCAACCGAGGGGACACAGATACGCAGTATTTT. It encodes CASNRGDTDTQYF.